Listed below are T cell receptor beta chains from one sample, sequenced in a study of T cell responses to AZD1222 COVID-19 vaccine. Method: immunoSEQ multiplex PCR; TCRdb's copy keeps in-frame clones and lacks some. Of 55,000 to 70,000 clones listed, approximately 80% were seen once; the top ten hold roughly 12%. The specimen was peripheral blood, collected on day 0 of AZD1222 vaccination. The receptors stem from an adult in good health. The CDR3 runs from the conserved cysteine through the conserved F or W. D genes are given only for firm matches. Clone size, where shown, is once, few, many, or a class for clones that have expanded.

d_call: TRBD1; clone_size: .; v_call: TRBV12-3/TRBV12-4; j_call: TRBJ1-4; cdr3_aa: CASSDRANEKLFF; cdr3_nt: TGTGCCAGCAGCGACAGGGCCAATGAAAAACTGTTTTTT
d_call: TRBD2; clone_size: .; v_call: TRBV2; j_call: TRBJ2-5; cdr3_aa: CASLWAGVQETQYF; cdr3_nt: TGTGCCAGCCTGTGGGCGGGAGTCCAAGAGACCCAGTACTTC
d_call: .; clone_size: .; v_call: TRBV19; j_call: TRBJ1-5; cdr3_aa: CASSREGARWQGQPQHF; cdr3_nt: TGTGCCAGTAGCCGGGAGGGTGCCCGGTGGCAGGGTCAGCCCCAGCATTTT
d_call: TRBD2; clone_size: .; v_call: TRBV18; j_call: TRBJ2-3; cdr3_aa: CASSSGTSGGSTDTQYF; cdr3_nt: TGTGCCAGCTCCTCCGGGACTAGCGGGGGGAGCACAGATACGCAGTATTTT
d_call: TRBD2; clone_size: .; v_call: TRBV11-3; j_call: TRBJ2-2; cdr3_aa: CASSFRSGAGELFF; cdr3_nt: TGTGCCAGCAGCTTCCGTAGCGGGGCCGGGGAGCTGTTTTTT
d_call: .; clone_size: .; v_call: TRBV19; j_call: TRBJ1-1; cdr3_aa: CASSILSGVEAFF; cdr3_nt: TGTGCCAGTAGTATTTTATCAGGGGTTGAAGCTTTCTTT
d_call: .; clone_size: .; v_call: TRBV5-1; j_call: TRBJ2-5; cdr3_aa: CASTMAGAQETQYF; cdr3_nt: TGCGCCAGCACTATGGCGGGGGCCCAAGAGACCCAGTACTTC
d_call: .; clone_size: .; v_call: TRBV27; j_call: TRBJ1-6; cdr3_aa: CASSLRVARDSPLHF; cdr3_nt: TGTGCCAGCAGTTTGAGGGTCGCGAGAGATTCACCCCTCCACTTT
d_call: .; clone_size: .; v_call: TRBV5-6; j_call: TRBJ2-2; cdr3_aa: CASSLAAQGGTGELFF; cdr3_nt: TGTGCCAGCAGCTTGGCCGCACAGGGAGGCACCGGGGAGCTGTTTTTT
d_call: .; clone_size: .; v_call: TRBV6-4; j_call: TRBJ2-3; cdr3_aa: CASSDRRTDTQYF; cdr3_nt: TGTGCCAGCAGTGACAGGCGCACAGATACGCAGTATTTT
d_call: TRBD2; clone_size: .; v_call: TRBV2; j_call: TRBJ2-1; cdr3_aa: CASTYNGGTSNRNEQFF; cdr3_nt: TGTGCCAGCACCTACAACGGGGGGACTAGCAATCGCAATGAGCAGTTCTTC
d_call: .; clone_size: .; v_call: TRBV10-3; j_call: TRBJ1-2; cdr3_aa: CAIGSQQGGEGTF; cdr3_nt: TGTGCCATCGGAAGCCAACAGGGTGGCGAGGGTACCTTC
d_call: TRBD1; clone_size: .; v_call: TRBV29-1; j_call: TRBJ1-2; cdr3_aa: CSVEVSKAGQGGLRGYTF; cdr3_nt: TGCAGCGTTGAAGTATCCAAAGCTGGACAGGGCGGTCTAAGGGGCTACACCTTC
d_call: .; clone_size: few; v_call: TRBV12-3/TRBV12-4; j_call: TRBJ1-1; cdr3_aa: CASSFGRVEAFF; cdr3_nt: TGTGCCAGCAGTTTCGGCAGGGTTGAAGCTTTCTTT
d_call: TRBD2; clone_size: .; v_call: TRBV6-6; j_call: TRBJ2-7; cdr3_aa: CASSYRGGYEQYF; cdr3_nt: TGTGCCAGCAGTTATCGCGGGGGGTACGAGCAGTACTTC
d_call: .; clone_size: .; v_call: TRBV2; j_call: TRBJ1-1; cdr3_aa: CASSDLSGGATEAFF; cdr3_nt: TGTGCCAGCAGTGATTTGTCCGGGGGGGCCACTGAAGCTTTCTTT
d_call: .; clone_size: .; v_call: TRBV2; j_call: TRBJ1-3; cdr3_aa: CASSARPGTGNTIYF; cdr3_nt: TGTGCCAGCAGCGCCCGTCCGGGCACTGGAAACACCATATATTTT
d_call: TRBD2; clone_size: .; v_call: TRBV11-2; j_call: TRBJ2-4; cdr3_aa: CASSNRAGGLAKNIQYF; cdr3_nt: TGTGCCAGCAGCAACAGAGCGGGGGGGTTAGCCAAAAACATTCAGTACTTC
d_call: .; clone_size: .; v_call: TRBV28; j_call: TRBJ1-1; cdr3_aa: CASSLLEQPKNTEAFF; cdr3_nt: TGTGCCAGCAGTTTATTGGAACAGCCAAAGAACACTGAAGCTTTCTTT
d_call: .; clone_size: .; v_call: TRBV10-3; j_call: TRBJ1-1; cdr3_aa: CAISDTKAEAFF; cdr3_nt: TGTGCCATCAGTGATACGAAGGCCGAAGCTTTCTTT
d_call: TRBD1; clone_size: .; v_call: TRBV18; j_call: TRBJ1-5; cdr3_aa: CASSPVQGYNQPQHF; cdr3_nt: TGTGCCAGCTCACCAGTACAGGGGTACAATCAGCCCCAGCATTTT
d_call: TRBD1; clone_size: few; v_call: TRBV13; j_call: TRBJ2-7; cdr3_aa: CASSLEGQGGSYEQYF; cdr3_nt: TGTGCCAGCAGCTTAGAGGGACAGGGGGGTTCCTACGAGCAGTACTTC
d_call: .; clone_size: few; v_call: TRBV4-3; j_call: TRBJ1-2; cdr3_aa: CASSPVVNYGYTF; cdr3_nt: TGCGCCAGCAGCCCAGTTGTTAACTATGGCTACACCTTC
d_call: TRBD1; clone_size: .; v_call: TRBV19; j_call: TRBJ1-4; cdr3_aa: CASTRGQGNEKLFF; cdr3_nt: TGTGCCAGTACGAGGGGGCAGGGTAATGAAAAACTGTTTTTT
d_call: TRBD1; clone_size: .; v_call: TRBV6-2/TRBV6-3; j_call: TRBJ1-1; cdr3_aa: CASSYSAGGTGTEAFF; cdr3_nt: TGTGCCAGCAGTTACTCCGCAGGGGGGACGGGCACTGAAGCTTTCTTT
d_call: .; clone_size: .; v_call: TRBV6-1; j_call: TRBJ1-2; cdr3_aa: CASSAYPTGTATNYGYTF; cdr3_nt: TGTGCCAGCAGTGCATACCCCACCGGGACGGCCACTAACTATGGCTACACCTTC
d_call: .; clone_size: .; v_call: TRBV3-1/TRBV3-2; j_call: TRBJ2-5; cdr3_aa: CASCAGTVGTQYF; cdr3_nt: TGTGCCAGCTGCGCCGGGACTGTAGGGACCCAGTACTTC
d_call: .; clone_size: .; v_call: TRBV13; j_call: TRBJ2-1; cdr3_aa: CASSLGNEQFF; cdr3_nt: TGTGCCAGCAGCTTAGGCAATGAGCAGTTCTTC
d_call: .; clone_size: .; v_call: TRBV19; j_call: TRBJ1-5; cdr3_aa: CASSIGSVSNQPQHF; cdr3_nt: TGTGCCAGTAGTATTGGATCTGTCAGCAATCAGCCCCAGCATTTT
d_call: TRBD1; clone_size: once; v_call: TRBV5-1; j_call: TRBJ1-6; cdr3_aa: CASSPRTGGNYNSPLHF; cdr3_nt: TGCGCCAGCAGCCCCCGGACAGGGGGAAACTATAATTCACCCCTCCACTTT
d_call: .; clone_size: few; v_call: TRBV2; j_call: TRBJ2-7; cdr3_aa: CASRGPSFKQYF; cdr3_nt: TGTGCCAGCAGGGGGCCTTCGTTTAAGCAGTACTTC
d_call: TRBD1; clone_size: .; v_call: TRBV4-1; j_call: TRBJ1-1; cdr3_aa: CASRTQGRGGPNTEAFF; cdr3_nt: TGCGCCAGCAGGACGCAGGGCAGGGGGGGGCCAAACACTGAAGCTTTCTTT
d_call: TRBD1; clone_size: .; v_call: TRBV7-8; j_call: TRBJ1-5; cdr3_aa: CASSQGQGSNQPQHF; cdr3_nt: TGTGCCAGCAGCCAGGGACAGGGTAGCAATCAGCCCCAGCATTTT
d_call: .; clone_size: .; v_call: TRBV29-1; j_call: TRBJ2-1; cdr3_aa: CSLTLTYNEQFF; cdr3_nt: TGCAGCCTCACTCTTACCTACAATGAGCAGTTCTTC
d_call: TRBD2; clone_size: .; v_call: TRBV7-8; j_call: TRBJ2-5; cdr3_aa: CASSVSSGGGLETQYF; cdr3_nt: TGTGCCAGCAGCGTATCTAGCGGGGGGGGCTTGGAGACCCAGTACTTC
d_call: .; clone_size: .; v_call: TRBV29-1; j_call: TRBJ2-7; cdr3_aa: CSVETSGQPYEQYF; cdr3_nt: TGCAGCGTTGAGACCTCTGGACAGCCCTACGAGCAGTACTTC
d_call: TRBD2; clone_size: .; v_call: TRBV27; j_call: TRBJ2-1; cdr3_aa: CASKLAGGYNEQFF; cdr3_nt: TGTGCCAGCAAATTAGCGGGGGGGTACAATGAGCAGTTCTTC
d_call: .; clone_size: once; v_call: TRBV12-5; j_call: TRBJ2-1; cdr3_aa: CASGFPGSNEQFF; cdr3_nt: TGTGCTAGTGGTTTCCCGGGGAGCAATGAGCAGTTCTTC
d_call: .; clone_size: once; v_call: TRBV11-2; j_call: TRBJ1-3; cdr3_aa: CASSLGGPESGNTIYF; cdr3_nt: TGTGCCAGCAGCTTAGGTGGGCCCGAATCTGGAAACACCATATATTTT
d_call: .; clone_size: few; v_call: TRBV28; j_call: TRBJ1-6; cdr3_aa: CASGDSPLHF; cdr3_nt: TGTGCTTCAGGGGATTCACCCCTCCACTTT
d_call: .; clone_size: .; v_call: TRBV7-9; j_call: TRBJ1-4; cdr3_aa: CASSVEGGKLFF; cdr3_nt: TGTGCCAGCAGCGTAGAAGGGGGAAAACTGTTTTTT
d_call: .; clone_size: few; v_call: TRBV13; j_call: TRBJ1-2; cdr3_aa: CASSRTRAEHGYTF; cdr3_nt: TGTGCCAGCAGCCGCACCCGGGCGGAACATGGCTACACCTTC
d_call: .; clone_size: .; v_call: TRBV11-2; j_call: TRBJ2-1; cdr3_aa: CASSLGSHNEQFF; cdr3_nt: TGTGCCAGCAGTTTAGGATCTCACAATGAGCAGTTCTTC
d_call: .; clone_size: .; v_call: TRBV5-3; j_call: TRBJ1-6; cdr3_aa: CARSLVREDLGGYSPLHF; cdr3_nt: TGTGCCAGAAGCTTGGTGCGCGAGGATTTAGGTGGATATTCACCCCTCCACTTT
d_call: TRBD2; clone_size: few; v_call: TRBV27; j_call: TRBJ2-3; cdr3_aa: CASSPTSGSADTQYF; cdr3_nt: TGTGCCAGCAGTCCCACTAGCGGGTCCGCAGATACGCAGTATTTT
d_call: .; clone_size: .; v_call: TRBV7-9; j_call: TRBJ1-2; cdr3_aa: CASSLEIGQDGYTF; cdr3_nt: TGTGCCAGCAGCTTAGAAATTGGTCAGGATGGCTACACCTTC
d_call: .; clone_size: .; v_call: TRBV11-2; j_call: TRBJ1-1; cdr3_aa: CASSWTGGPHTEAFF; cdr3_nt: TGTGCCAGCAGCTGGACGGGGGGCCCTCACACTGAAGCTTTCTTT
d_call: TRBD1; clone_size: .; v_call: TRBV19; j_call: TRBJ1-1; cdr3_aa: CATFNRGKNTEAFF; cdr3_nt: TGTGCCACCTTTAACAGGGGGAAGAACACTGAAGCTTTCTTT
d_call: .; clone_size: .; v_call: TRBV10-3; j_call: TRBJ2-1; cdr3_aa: CAIRDPMSPYNEQFF; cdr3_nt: TGTGCCATTAGGGACCCGATGAGCCCCTACAATGAGCAGTTCTTC
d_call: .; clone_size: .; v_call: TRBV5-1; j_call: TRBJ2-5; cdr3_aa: CASSLPPPETQYF; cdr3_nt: TGCGCCAGCAGCTTGCCCCCTCCAGAGACCCAGTACTTC
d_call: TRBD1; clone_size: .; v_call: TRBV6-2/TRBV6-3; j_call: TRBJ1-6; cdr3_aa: CASSWRRGLSPLHF; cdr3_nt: TGTGCCAGCAGTTGGAGGAGGGGGCTTTCACCCCTCCACTTT
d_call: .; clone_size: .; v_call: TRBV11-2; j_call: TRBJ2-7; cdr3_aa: CASSSIAKGYEQYF; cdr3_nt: TGTGCCAGCAGCTCCATAGCTAAGGGCTACGAGCAGTACTTC
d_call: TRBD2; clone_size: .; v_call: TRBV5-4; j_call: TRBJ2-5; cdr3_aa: CASSMTSGGRETQYF; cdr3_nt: TGTGCCAGCAGCATGACTAGCGGGGGAAGGGAGACCCAGTACTTC
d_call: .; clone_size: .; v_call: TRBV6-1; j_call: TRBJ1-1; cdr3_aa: CASSELLGDTEAFF; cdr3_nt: TGTGCCAGCAGTGAACTCCTGGGGGACACTGAAGCTTTCTTT
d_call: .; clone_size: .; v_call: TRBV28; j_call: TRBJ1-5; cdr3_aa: CASRQENNQPQHF; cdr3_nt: TGTGCCAGTCGACAGGAAAACAATCAGCCCCAGCATTTT
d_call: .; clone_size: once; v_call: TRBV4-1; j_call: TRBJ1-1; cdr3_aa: CASSHPLDGTMNTEAFF; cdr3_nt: TGCGCCAGCAGCCACCCTCTGGACGGGACCATGAACACTGAAGCTTTCTTT
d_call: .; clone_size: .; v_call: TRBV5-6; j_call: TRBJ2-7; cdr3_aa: CASSPTGYEQYF; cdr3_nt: TGTGCCAGCAGCCCCACGGGCTACGAGCAGTACTTC
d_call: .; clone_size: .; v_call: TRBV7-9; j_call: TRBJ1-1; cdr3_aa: CASSPLGGANTEAFF; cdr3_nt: TGTGCCAGCAGCCCTTTGGGGGGTGCGAACACTGAAGCTTTCTTT
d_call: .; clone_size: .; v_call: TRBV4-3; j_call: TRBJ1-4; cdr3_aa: CASSQVPGTGEKLFF; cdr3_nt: TGCGCCAGCAGCCAAGTTCCAGGGACTGGTGAAAAACTGTTTTTT
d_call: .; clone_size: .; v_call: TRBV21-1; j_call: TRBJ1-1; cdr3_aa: CASNNRVIWNTEAFF; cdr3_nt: TGTGCCAGCAATAATAGGGTGATTTGGAACACTGAAGCTTTCTTT